Only one count was recorded for the clone carrying this TCR beta chain. It was from PBMCs that CD4+ and CD8+ T cells were sorted. Extraction of RNA preceded its reverse transcription into cDNA, which served as the sequencing template. Sequenced by immunoSEQ multiplex PCR; TCRdb stores in-frame clones only, minus some. The sample has 150,000 to 200,000 clones; roughly 66% are singletons. This entry belongs to a study of CD8+ T cells in alopecia areata. Study-wide background: Patients remained on tofacitinib for 6 to 18 months and then went 6 months without it.

The CDR3 has 15 amino acids. Germline CDR1 SGHDT, CDR2 YYEEEE. Deletions cut 0 bases from V and 0 bases from J, with 7 bases between. The specimen comprised CD8+ T cells sorted from blood, sampled at week 0. The chain links TRBV5-6 to TRBJ2-4, with D uncertain. The TCR sequence derives from a human donor with alopecia areata. The CDR3 spells CASSLAELAKNIQYF. CDR3 nucleotides: TGTGCCAGCAGCTTGGCCGAGTTAGCCAAAAACATTCAGTACTTC.